This TCR beta chain was obtained from a study of early stage breast cancer tumors. Germline CDR1 is SGHRS and CDR2 is YFSETQ. The CDR3 totals 15 residues. V lost 4 bases and J lost 5; bases outside the gene matches: 8. The assay was immunoSEQ multiplex PCR, and TCRdb's table has in-frame clones only and misses some. The repertoire holds roughly 48,000 clones, with approximately 80% as singletons. Study-wide findings and caveats: Tumors had about 2.4-fold higher T cell density and higher clonality than adjacent normal breast tissue.

Of note for this clone: Its antigen is unidentified.

This sequence originates from a person aged 45 to 59 with breast cancer. Sequenced sample: blood. J is TRBJ2-7 and V is TRBV5-1; 11 bases are shared with TRBD2. The CDR3 bases are TGCGCCAGCAGCGAAACTAGCGGGGGTCCAAACGAGCAGTACTTC. This sequence encodes CASSETSGGPNEQYF.